The entry below describes one T cell receptor beta chain. The data were obtained in a study of preoperative IRX-2 immunotherapy in early breast cancer. TCRdb's copy holds only in-frame clones and misses some; the assay was immunoSEQ multiplex PCR. The data hold around 95,000 clones, with approximately 90% observed a single time. The CDR3 is made up of 15 amino acids. Trimming removed 6 bases from V and 6 bases from J, with 20 bases in between. Germline V lookup: CDR1 MNHGY, CDR2 SAAAGT. Treatment described: preoperative locoregional IRX-2 cytokine immunotherapy. This phase Ib study tested locoregional IRX-2 cytokine immunotherapy given before surgery.

This material consisted of tumor tissue, taken after IRX-2 immunotherapy. The rearrangement joins TRBV6-8 to TRBJ1-1, with D possibly TRBD1 on 6 matching bases. The clonotype originates from a human donor with breast cancer. This CDR3 reads CASREGTTGKAEAFF. CDR3 sequence (DNA): TGTGCCAGCAGGGAAGGGACAACGGGTAAAGCTGAAGCTTTCTTT.